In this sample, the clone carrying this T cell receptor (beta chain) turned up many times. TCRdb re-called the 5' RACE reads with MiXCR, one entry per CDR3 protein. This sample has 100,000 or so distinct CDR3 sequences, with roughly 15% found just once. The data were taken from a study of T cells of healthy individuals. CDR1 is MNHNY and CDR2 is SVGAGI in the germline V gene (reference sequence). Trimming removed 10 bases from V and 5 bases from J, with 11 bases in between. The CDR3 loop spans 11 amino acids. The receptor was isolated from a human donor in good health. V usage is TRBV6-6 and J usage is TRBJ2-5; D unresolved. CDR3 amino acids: CATSPGETQYF. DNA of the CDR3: TGTGCCACTTCCCCCGGGGAGACCCAGTACTTC.